A selection of T cell receptor beta chains follows, all from one sample in a study of blood T cell repertoires in COVID-19. Produced via immunoSEQ multiplex PCR; TCRdb's table is partial and in-frame only. The top ten hold approximately 15% of the sample, which has some 69,000 clones, under 85% seen once. Sequencing was done on a sample of peripheral blood. The receptors were gathered from a man aged 60-69 years with acute or convalescent COVID-19. Both conserved end residues are part of each CDR3. Each record gives: clone size, V gene, J gene, D gene, CDR3 protein, CDR3 DNA. A D gene is named only where the DNA matches it firmly. Size values are once, few and many counts, or a class for expanded clones, and some rows have none.

clone_size: NA; v_call: TRBV27; j_call: TRBJ1-2; d_call: NA; cdr3_aa: CASSRGGGGYGYTF; cdr3_nt: TGTGCCAGCAGTAGGGGCGGGGGAGGATATGGCTACACCTTC
clone_size: NA; v_call: TRBV9; j_call: TRBJ2-2; d_call: TRBD2; cdr3_aa: CASSLPGGGTGELFF; cdr3_nt: TGTGCCAGCAGCTTACCCGGGGGGGGCACCGGGGAGCTGTTTTTT
clone_size: NA; v_call: TRBV18; j_call: TRBJ2-1; d_call: TRBD2; cdr3_aa: CASSPVSGGDEQFF; cdr3_nt: TGTGCCAGCTCACCGGTCAGCGGGGGGGATGAGCAGTTCTTC
clone_size: few; v_call: TRBV6-4; j_call: TRBJ1-2; d_call: NA; cdr3_aa: CASSAHGRDANYGYTF; cdr3_nt: TGTGCCAGCAGTGCCCACGGGAGGGATGCTAACTATGGCTACACCTTC
clone_size: NA; v_call: TRBV3-1/TRBV3-2; j_call: TRBJ1-1; d_call: NA; cdr3_aa: CASSPWGLFTEAFF; cdr3_nt: TGTGCCAGCAGCCCCTGGGGCCTTTTCACTGAAGCTTTCTTT
clone_size: NA; v_call: TRBV4-3; j_call: TRBJ2-5; d_call: NA; cdr3_aa: CASSQGGSAETQYF; cdr3_nt: TGCGCCAGCAGCCAAGGAGGGAGTGCGGAGACCCAGTACTTC
clone_size: NA; v_call: TRBV6-5; j_call: TRBJ1-1; d_call: TRBD1; cdr3_aa: CASSYSRTGGLVEAFF; cdr3_nt: TGTGCCAGCAGTTACTCTCGGACAGGGGGCTTGGTTGAAGCTTTCTTT
clone_size: NA; v_call: TRBV11-2; j_call: TRBJ1-2; d_call: NA; cdr3_aa: CASSQTANYGYTF; cdr3_nt: TGTGCCAGCAGCCAGACAGCTAACTATGGCTACACCTTC
clone_size: NA; v_call: TRBV5-1; j_call: TRBJ2-5; d_call: NA; cdr3_aa: CASSQGFQETQYF; cdr3_nt: TGCGCCAGCAGTCAGGGGTTCCAGGAGACCCAGTACTTC
clone_size: NA; v_call: TRBV10-2; j_call: TRBJ2-5; d_call: NA; cdr3_aa: CASSPPGVETQYF; cdr3_nt: TGCGCCAGCAGCCCCCCGGGTGTAGAGACCCAGTACTTC
clone_size: NA; v_call: TRBV5-1; j_call: TRBJ1-1; d_call: NA; cdr3_aa: CASSLGRQANTEAFF; cdr3_nt: TGCGCCAGCAGCTTGGGACGACAGGCGAACACTGAAGCTTTCTTT
clone_size: NA; v_call: TRBV5-8; j_call: TRBJ2-7; d_call: NA; cdr3_aa: CASSLAVGGFSYEQYF; cdr3_nt: TGTGCCAGCAGCTTGGCCGTCGGGGGATTTTCCTACGAGCAGTACTTC
clone_size: NA; v_call: TRBV6-2/TRBV6-3; j_call: TRBJ1-1; d_call: TRBD1; cdr3_aa: CASSESFFGQVTEAFF; cdr3_nt: TGTGCCAGCAGCGAGTCCTTTTTCGGACAGGTCACTGAAGCTTTCTTT
clone_size: NA; v_call: TRBV2; j_call: TRBJ2-7; d_call: NA; cdr3_aa: CASSSRRGAVYEQYF; cdr3_nt: TGTGCCAGCAGTAGCCGCAGGGGAGCGGTGTACGAGCAGTACTTC
clone_size: NA; v_call: TRBV5-1; j_call: TRBJ2-3; d_call: NA; cdr3_aa: CASSPRQSSSTDTQYF; cdr3_nt: TGCGCCAGCAGCCCTCGACAGAGCTCTAGCACAGATACGCAGTATTTT
clone_size: few; v_call: TRBV7-2; j_call: TRBJ1-6; d_call: NA; cdr3_aa: CASSLTLPPQDSPLHF; cdr3_nt: TGTGCCAGCAGCTTAACTCTCCCACCTCAGGATTCACCCCTCCACTTT
clone_size: NA; v_call: TRBV7-9; j_call: TRBJ1-6; d_call: TRBD1; cdr3_aa: CASSLTTGANSPLHF; cdr3_nt: TGTGCCAGCAGCCTGACGACAGGGGCCAATTCACCCCTCCACTTT
clone_size: many; v_call: TRBV5-5; j_call: TRBJ2-6; d_call: NA; cdr3_aa: CASSYRQAGANVLTF; cdr3_nt: TGTGCCAGCAGCTATCGTCAGGCTGGGGCCAACGTCCTGACTTTC
clone_size: NA; v_call: TRBV5-4; j_call: TRBJ1-2; d_call: NA; cdr3_aa: CASSFEEGYTF; cdr3_nt: TGTGCCAGCAGCTTTGAAGAGGGCTACACCTTC
clone_size: NA; v_call: TRBV18; j_call: TRBJ2-5; d_call: NA; cdr3_aa: CASSPRSGQETQYF; cdr3_nt: TGTGCCAGCTCACCACGGAGTGGACAAGAGACCCAGTACTTC
clone_size: NA; v_call: TRBV14; j_call: TRBJ2-7; d_call: NA; cdr3_aa: CASSQDRISYEQYF; cdr3_nt: TGTGCCAGCAGCCAAGACCGTATCTCCTACGAGCAGTACTTC
clone_size: NA; v_call: TRBV6-4; j_call: TRBJ1-5; d_call: NA; cdr3_aa: CASSVTRGQPQHF; cdr3_nt: TGTGCCAGCAGTGTGACCAGGGGTCAGCCCCAGCATTTT
clone_size: once; v_call: TRBV24-1; j_call: TRBJ1-4; d_call: TRBD1; cdr3_aa: CATSDYFPPGTANEKLFF; cdr3_nt: TGTGCCACCAGTGACTACTTCCCCCCCGGGACAGCTAATGAAAAACTGTTTTTT
clone_size: NA; v_call: TRBV5-1; j_call: TRBJ1-1; d_call: NA; cdr3_aa: CASSLALGPDEAFF; cdr3_nt: TGCGCCAGCAGCTTGGCCCTGGGGCCCGATGAAGCTTTCTTT
clone_size: NA; v_call: TRBV18; j_call: TRBJ2-5; d_call: NA; cdr3_aa: CASSSTDFAVRLGETQYF; cdr3_nt: TGTGCCAGCTCATCCACCGACTTTGCGGTCCGCTTAGGAGAGACCCAGTACTTC
clone_size: few; v_call: TRBV29-1; j_call: TRBJ1-2; d_call: NA; cdr3_aa: CSIRDTSYGYTF; cdr3_nt: TGCAGCATCCGGGACACTAGCTATGGCTACACCTTC
clone_size: once; v_call: TRBV30; j_call: TRBJ1-2; d_call: TRBD1; cdr3_aa: CAWSAGTGFPGYTF; cdr3_nt: TGTGCCTGGAGCGCCGGGACAGGGTTCCCTGGCTACACCTTC
clone_size: NA; v_call: TRBV7-6; j_call: TRBJ1-2; d_call: NA; cdr3_aa: CASSPAGARGNYGYTF; cdr3_nt: TGTGCCAGCAGCCCGGCGGGGGCGCGGGGGAACTATGGCTACACCTTC
clone_size: few; v_call: TRBV20-1; j_call: TRBJ2-1; d_call: NA; cdr3_aa: CSARDDNEQFF; cdr3_nt: TGCAGTGCTAGAGACGACAATGAGCAGTTCTTC
clone_size: NA; v_call: TRBV5-1; j_call: TRBJ1-6; d_call: NA; cdr3_aa: CASSSQGSSYNSPLHF; cdr3_nt: TGCGCCAGCAGCTCGCAGGGGAGCTCCTATAATTCACCCCTCCACTTT
clone_size: once; v_call: TRBV9; j_call: TRBJ2-3; d_call: NA; cdr3_aa: CASSVGQDGLTSTDTQYF; cdr3_nt: TGTGCCAGCAGCGTAGGGCAGGACGGACTTACTAGCACAGATACGCAGTATTTT
clone_size: NA; v_call: TRBV11-2; j_call: TRBJ1-6; d_call: NA; cdr3_aa: CASSPILQGSPLHF; cdr3_nt: TGTGCCAGCAGCCCTATTTTGCAGGGTTCACCCCTCCACTTT